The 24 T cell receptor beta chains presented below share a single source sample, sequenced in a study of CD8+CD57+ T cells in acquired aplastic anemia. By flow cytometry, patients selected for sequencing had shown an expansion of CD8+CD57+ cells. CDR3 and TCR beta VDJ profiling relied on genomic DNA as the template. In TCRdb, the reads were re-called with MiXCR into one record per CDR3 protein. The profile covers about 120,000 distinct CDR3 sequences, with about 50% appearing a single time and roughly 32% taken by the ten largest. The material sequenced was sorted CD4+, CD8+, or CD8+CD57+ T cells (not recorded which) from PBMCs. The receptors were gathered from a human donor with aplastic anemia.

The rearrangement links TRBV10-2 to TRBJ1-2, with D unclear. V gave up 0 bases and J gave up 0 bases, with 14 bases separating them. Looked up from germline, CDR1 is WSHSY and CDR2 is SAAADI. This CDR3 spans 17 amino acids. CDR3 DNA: TGCGCCAGCAGTGAGTCAAAGTCCAGGCCTGCTAACTATGGCTACACCTTC. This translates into CASSESKSRPANYGYTF.

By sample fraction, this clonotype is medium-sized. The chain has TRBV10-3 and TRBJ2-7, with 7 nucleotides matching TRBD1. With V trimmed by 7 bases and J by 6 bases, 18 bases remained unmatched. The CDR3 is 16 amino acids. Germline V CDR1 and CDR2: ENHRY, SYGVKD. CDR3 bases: TGTGCCATCACCCCCGGGGTTGGACAGGCCCTAGGCGAGCAGTACTTC. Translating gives CAITPGVGQALGEQYF.

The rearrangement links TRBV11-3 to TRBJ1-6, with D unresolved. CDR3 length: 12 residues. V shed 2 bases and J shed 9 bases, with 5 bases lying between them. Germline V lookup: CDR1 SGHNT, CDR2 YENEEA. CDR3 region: CASSLIGSPLHF. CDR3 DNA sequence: TGTGCCAGCAGCTTAATTGGTTCACCCCTCCACTTT.

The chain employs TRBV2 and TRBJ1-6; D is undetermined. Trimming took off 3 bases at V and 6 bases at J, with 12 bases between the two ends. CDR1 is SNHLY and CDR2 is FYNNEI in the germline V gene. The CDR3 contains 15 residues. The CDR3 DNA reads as TGTGCCAGCAGTGAGGAAATGCTGGGTAATTCACCCCTCCACTTT. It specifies CASSEEMLGNSPLHF.

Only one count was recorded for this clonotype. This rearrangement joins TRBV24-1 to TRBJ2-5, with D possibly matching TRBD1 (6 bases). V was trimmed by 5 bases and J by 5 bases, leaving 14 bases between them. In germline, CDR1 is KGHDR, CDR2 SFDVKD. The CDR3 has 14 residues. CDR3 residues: CATSARWGPETQYF. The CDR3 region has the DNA TGTGCCACCAGTGCGAGATGGGGGCCGGAGACCCAGTACTTC.

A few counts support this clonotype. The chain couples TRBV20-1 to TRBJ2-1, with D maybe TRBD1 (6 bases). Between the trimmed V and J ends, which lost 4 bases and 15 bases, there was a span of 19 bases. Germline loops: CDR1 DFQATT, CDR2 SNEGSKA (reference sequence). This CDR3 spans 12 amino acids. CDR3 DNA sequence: TGCAGTGCTATAGGGACACTGGGTCCCCCGTTCTTC. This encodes CSAIGTLGPPFF.

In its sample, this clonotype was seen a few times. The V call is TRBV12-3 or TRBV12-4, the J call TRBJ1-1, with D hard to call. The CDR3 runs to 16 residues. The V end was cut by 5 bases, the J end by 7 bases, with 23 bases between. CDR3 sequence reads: CASSPSPHRRPGEAFF. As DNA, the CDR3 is TGTGCCAGCAGTCCAAGCCCCCACCGGAGGCCCGGTGAAGCTTTCTTT.

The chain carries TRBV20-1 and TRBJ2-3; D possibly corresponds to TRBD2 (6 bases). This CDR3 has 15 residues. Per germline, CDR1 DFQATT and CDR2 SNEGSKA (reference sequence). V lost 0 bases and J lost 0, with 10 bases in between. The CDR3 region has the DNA TGCAGTGCTAGAGACCCTAGCGTCAGCACAGATACGCAGTATTTT. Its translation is CSARDPSVSTDTQYF.

CDR3 sequence: CASSAGGEYGGYTF. CDR3 DNA: TGCGCCAGCAGCGCTGGAGGCGAATACGGGGGCTACACCTTC. The chain uses TRBV5-1 and TRBJ1-2; D is unclear. Germline CDR1 is SGHRS and CDR2 is YFSETQ. The CDR3 is 14 residues long. The germline V and J ends were trimmed by 4 bases and 8 bases, with 18 bases remaining between them.

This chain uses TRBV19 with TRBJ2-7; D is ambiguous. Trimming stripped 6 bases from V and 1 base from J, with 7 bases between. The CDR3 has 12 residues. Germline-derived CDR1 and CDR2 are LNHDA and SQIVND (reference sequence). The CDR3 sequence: CASRDGSYEQYF. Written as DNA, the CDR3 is TGTGCCAGTAGGGACGGTTCCTACGAGCAGTACTTC.

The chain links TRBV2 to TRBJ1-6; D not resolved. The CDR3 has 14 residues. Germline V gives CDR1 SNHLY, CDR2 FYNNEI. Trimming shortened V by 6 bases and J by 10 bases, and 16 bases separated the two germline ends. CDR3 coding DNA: TGTGCCAGCAGCGACATTGAGGAGGACTCACCCCTCCACTTT. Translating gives CASSDIEEDSPLHF.

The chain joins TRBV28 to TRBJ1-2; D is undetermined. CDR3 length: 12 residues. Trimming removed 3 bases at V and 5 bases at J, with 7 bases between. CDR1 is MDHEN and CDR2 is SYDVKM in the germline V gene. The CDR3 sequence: CASSLTDYGYTF. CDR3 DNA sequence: TGTGCCAGCAGTTTGACGGATTATGGCTACACCTTC.

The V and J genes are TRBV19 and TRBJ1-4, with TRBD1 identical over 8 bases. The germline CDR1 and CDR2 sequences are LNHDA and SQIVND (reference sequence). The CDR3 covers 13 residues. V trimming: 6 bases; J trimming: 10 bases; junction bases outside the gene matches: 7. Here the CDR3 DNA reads TGTGCCAGTAGACGGGACAGGAACGGAAAACTGTTTTTT. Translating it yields CASRRDRNGKLFF.

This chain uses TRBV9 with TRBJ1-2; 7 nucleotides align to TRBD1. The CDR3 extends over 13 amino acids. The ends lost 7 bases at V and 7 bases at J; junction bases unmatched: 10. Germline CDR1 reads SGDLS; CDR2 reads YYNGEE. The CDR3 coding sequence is TGTGCCAGCGGTCGGACAGGTGGCTTTGGCTACACCTTC. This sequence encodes CASGRTGGFGYTF.

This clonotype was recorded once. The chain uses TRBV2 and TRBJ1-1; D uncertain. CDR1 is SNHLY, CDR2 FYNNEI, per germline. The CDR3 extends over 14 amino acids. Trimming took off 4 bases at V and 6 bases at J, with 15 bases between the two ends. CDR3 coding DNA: TGTGCCAGCAGTGTATACGGGAACGGGGCTGAAGCTTTCTTT. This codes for CASSVYGNGAEAFF.

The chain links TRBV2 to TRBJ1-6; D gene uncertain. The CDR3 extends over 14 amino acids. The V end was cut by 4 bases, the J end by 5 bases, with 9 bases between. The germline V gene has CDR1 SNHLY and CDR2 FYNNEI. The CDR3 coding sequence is TGTGCCAGCAGTGTTCGGGGTGATAATTCACCCCTCCACTTT. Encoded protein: CASSVRGDNSPLHF.

The CDR3 DNA is TGTGCCAGCAGTAAGGACGGCGACACCGGGGAGCTGTTTTTT. It is translated as CASSKDGDTGELFF. This chain connects TRBV2 to TRBJ2-2, with D uncertain. Germline V CDR1 and CDR2: SNHLY, FYNNEI. This CDR3 spans 14 amino acids. Trimming took off 5 bases at V and 3 bases at J, with 10 bases between the two ends.

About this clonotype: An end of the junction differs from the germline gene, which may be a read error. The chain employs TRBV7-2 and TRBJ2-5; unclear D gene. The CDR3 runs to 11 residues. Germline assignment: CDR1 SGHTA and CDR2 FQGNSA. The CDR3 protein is CASNPEETQHF. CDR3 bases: TGTGCCAGCAACCCCGAAGAGACCCAGCACTTC.

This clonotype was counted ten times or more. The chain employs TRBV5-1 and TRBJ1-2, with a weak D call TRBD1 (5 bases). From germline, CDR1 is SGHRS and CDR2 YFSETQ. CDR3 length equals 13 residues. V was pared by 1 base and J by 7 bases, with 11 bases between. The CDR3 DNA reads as TGCGCCAGCAGCTTGCCGACAGCGCTTGGCTACACCTTC. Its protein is CASSLPTALGYTF.

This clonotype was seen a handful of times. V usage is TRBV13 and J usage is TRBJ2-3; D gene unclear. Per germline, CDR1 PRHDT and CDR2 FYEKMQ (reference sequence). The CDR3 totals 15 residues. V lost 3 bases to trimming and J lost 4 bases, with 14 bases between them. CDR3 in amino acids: CASSFGDSYSDTQYF. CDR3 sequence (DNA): TGTGCCAGCAGCTTCGGAGACTCGTACTCAGATACGCAGTATTTT.

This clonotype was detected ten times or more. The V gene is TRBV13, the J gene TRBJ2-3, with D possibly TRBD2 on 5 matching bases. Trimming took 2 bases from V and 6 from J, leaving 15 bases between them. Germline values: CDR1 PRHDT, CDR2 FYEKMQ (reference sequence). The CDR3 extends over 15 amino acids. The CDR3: CASSLRETQLDTQYF. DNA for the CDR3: TGTGCCAGCAGCTTAAGGGAGACGCAGTTGGATACGCAGTATTTT. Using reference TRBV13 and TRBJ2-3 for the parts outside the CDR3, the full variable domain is AAGVIQSPRHLIKEKRETATLKCYPIPRHDTVYWYQQGPGQDPQFLISFYEKMQSDKGSIPDRFSAQQFSDYHSELNMSSLELGDSALYFCASSLRETQLDTQYFGPGTRLTVL.

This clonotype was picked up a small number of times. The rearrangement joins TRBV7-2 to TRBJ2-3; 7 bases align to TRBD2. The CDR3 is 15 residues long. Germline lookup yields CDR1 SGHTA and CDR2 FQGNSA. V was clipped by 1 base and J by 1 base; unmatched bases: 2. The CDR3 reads CASSLVLAGTDTQYF. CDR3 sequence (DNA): TGTGCCAGCAGCTTAGTGCTAGCGGGCACAGATACGCAGTATTTT.

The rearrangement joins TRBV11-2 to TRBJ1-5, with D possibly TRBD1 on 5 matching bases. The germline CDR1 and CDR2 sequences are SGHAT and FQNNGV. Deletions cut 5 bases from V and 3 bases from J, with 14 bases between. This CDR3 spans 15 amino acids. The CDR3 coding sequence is TGTGCCAGCAGCCCGGTGGGACGCTTCAATCAGCCCCAGCATTTT. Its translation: CASSPVGRFNQPQHF.

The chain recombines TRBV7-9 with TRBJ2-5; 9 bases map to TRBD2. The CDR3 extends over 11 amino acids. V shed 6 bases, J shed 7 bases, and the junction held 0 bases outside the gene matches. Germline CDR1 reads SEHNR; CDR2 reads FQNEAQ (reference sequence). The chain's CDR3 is CASRGLATQYF. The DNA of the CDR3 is TGTGCCAGCAGGGGACTAGCGACCCAGTACTTC.